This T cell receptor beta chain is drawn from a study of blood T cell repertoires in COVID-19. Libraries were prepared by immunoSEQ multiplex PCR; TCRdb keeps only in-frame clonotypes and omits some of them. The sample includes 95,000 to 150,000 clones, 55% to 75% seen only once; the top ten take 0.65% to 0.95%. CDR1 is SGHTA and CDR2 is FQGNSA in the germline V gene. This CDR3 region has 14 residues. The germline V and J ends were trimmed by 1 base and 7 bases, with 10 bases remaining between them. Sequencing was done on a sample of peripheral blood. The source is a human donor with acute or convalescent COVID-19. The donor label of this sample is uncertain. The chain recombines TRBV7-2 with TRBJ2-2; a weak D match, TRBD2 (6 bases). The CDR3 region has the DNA TGTGCCAGCAGCTTAGGCGCGGGACGCGGGGAGCTGTTTTTT. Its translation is CASSLGAGRGELFF.